These 13 T cell receptor beta chains were all obtained from the same sample, sequenced in a study of shared clonotypes between healthy human individuals. TCRdb's copy holds only in-frame clones and misses some; the assay was immunoSEQ multiplex PCR. The data show around 2.1 million clones, approximately 94% seen once. Naive CD8 cells comprised CD45RO-negative, CCR7-positively selected cells, excluding terminally differentiated effector memory CD45RA+ cells. Sequenced material: naive CD8+ T cells from PBMCs. The receptors shown here come from a young man in good health. Some clones in this sample may be carry-over from other donors' samples.

This clone was picked up one time. This sequence joins TRBV28 and TRBJ2-1; 10 nucleotides match TRBD1. The germline CDR1 and CDR2 sequences are MDHEN and SYDVKM. V lost 2 bases and J lost 5; bases outside the gene matches: 3. The CDR3 consists of 15 residues. The CDR3 region is CASSLGTGDHNEQFF. CDR3 DNA: TGTGCCAGCAGTTTAGGGACAGGGGATCACAATGAGCAGTTCTTC.

This clone appeared once. This chain connects TRBV7-2 to TRBJ1-1; 7 positions match TRBD1. With V trimmed by 5 bases and J by 10 bases, 28 bases remained unmatched. The germline gives CDR1 SGHTA, CDR2 FQGNSA. The CDR3 runs 19 residues. CDR3 sequence reads: CASSLKNTPRRGLKATAFF. CDR3 DNA: TGTGCCAGCAGCCTCAAAAATACGCCCAGGAGGGGGCTTAAAGCAACAGCTTTCTTT.

In its sample, this clone was seen a few times. As DNA, the CDR3 is TGTGCCACCAGCAGCGGAGGGCTGGGACAGAACACTGAAGCTTTCTTT. This encodes CATSSGGLGQNTEAFF. The chain is built from TRBV15 and TRBJ1-1, with D maybe TRBD1 (6 bases). Trimming stripped 3 bases from V and 1 base from J, with 15 bases between. Germline CDR1 reads LNHNV; CDR2 reads YYDKDF (reference sequence). The CDR3 totals 16 residues.

The chain couples TRBV29-1 to TRBJ2-7; D possibly corresponds to TRBD1 (6 bases). Germline V lookup: CDR1 SQVTM, CDR2 ANQGSEA. The germline V and J ends were trimmed by 2 bases and 2 bases, with 13 bases remaining between them. This CDR3 has 14 residues. The CDR3 here is CSVEPGDLPYEQYF. CDR3 nucleotide sequence: TGCAGCGTTGAACCAGGGGATCTCCCCTACGAGCAGTACTTC.

This chain joins TRBV6-5 and TRBJ1-2, with 9 positions matching TRBD1. V lost 5 bases, J lost 8 bases, and 6 bases stayed unmatched. Looked up from germline, CDR1 is MNHEY and CDR2 is SVGAGI. The CDR3 consists of 13 residues. CDR3: CASSPQGAPGYTF. The CDR3 DNA follows: TGTGCCAGCAGTCCACAGGGGGCGCCGGGCTACACCTTC.

The chain employs TRBV7-9 and TRBJ2-5; no definite D call. Germline CDR1 is SEHNR and CDR2 is FQNEAQ (reference sequence). The CDR3 is 12 residues long. The V end was cut by 4 bases, the J end by 5 bases, with 8 bases between. The CDR3 here is CASSSTRETQYF. DNA for the CDR3: TGTGCCAGCAGCTCCACCCGGGAGACCCAGTACTTC.

J is TRBJ2-4 and V is TRBV18; D is possibly TRBD1 or TRBD2 (5 bases each). Germline loops: CDR1 KGHSH, CDR2 LQKENI. The length of the CDR3 is 12 residues. V lost 6 bases and J 7 bases, leaving 10 bases between the germline ends. In DNA form, the CDR3 reads TGTGCCAGCTCCTCGGGGCGGAACATTCAGTACTTC. Protein product: CASSSGRNIQYF. Full variable domain (outside the CDR3, taken from reference TRBV18 and TRBJ2-4): NAGVMQNPRHLVRRRGQEARLRCSPMKGHSHVYWYRQLPEEGLKFMVYLQKENIIDESGMPKERFSAEFPKEGPSILRIQQVVRGDSAAYFCASSSGRNIQYFGAGTRLSVL.

A word on this clone: Other DNA sequences in the sample encode the same CDR3. The CDR3 DNA reads as TGCGCCAGCAGCCAAGTAAGGGGCTACGAGCAGTACTTC. It is translated as CASSQVRGYEQYF. The V call is TRBV4-3, the J call TRBJ2-7, with a possible D match to TRBD1 (5 bases). The CDR3 runs 13 residues. V lost 1 base and J 3 bases, leaving 7 bases between the germline ends. Germline V CDR1 and CDR2: LGHNA, YSLEER.

The chain couples TRBV27 to TRBJ2-1, with D maybe TRBD1 (5 bases). CDR3 length equals 13 residues. Germline loops: CDR1 MNHEY, CDR2 SMNVEV (reference sequence). Deletions cut 3 bases from V and 9 bases from J, with 12 bases between. The CDR3 is CASSFAGPSEQFF. DNA for the CDR3: TGTGCCAGCAGTTTCGCAGGGCCCAGTGAGCAGTTCTTC.

The chain employs TRBV9 and TRBJ2-1, with TRBD2 as a possible D gene (6 bases). Trimming pared 4 bases from V and 6 bases from J, leaving 20 bases between. This CDR3 has 16 residues. CDR1 and CDR2 (germline): SGDLS, YYNGEE. The DNA of the CDR3 is TGTGCCAGCAGCTCCAACCAGCGGGCCCCGGGCAATGAGCAGTTCTTC. Its protein product is CASSSNQRAPGNEQFF.

Note on this clone: Within the sample, other DNA sequences also encode this same CDR3. This chain connects TRBV19 to TRBJ2-5; D is unclear. Trimming left V 1 base short and J 5 bases short, with 8 bases between. CDR1 is LNHDA, CDR2 SQIVND, per germline (reference sequence). The CDR3 consists of 13 residues. The DNA for the CDR3 is TGTGCCAGTAGTATAGGACTGGGGGAGACCCAGTACTTC. Its protein is CASSIGLGETQYF.

The genes are TRBV9 and TRBJ2-7; D possibly corresponds to TRBD2 (6 bases). CDR1 and CDR2 (germline): SGDLS, YYNGEE. V lost 3 bases, J lost 2 bases, and 9 bases lay in between. There are 13 residues in the CDR3. The CDR3 DNA sequence: TGTGCCAGCAGCGGGGGGGAAACCTACGAGCAGTACTTC. Translated: CASSGGETYEQYF.

This chain joins TRBV19 and TRBJ2-2; 8 bases line up with TRBD1. This CDR3 comprises 17 residues. With 3 bases clipped from V and 6 bases from J, the junction kept 12 bases outside the gene matches. From germline, CDR1 is LNHDA and CDR2 SQIVND (reference sequence). CDR3 sequence reads: CASSMKGQVGSPGELFF. CDR3 coding DNA: TGTGCCAGTAGTATGAAGGGACAGGTCGGTAGCCCCGGGGAGCTGTTTTTT.